This T cell receptor beta chain derives from a study of CD8 T cells in Susac syndrome. The CDR3 contains 16 residues. Reverse transcription of about 0.5 to 1 ug RNA used random hexamers. A multiplex approach, immunoSEQ multiplex PCR, amplified TCR beta CDR3 across 54 Vbeta and 13 Jbeta. TCRdb used MiXCR to reprocess the immunoSEQ multiplex PCR reads, holding one entry per CDR3 protein. Counted here are about 300,000 distinct CDR3 sequences, approximately 91% occurring once; the ten biggest clones make up around 0.18%. This clonotype has only one observation. This TCR was sampled from a human donor with multiple sclerosis. Sequencing was done on a sample of CD8+ T cells from PBMCs. The chain uses TRBV21-1 and TRBJ2-7; the table gives TRBD1 as D, unverified against the DNA. TRBV21-1 is a pseudogene locus. The CDR3 coding sequence is TGTGCCAGCAGCGCATACCGGACACCGAGCTCCTACGAGCAGTACTTC. Amino acids: CASSAYRTPSSYEQYF.